This passage covers 11 T cell receptor beta chains from one sample sequenced in a study of EBV T-cell therapy then PD-1 blockade in nasopharyngeal carcinoma (dated by TCRdb to about 2021). The intended sense of this specimen's treatment or condition label: AdE1-LMPpoly-expanded autologous EBV-specific T-cell therapy followed by anti-PD-1 nivolumab. The library relied on the immunoSEQ multiplex PCR assay. The clones in this table, taken by TCRdb from immuneACCESS, are in-frame only. Not every clone is retained; where verified, under half of the shortfall comes from an unresolved V gene, and the cause of the rest is unknown. In all, the sample holds roughly 20,000 clones, and roughly 84% of those were seen once. 30% to 40% of the sample comes from the top ten. For these receptors, no antigen is known. The sample consisted of CD8+ T cells from blood, taken at day 33 from a patient whose treatment included autologous EBV-specific T cells and nivolumab. The receptors stem from a man aged 40-50 years with nasopharyngeal carcinoma.

The chain has TRBV15 and TRBJ1-2, with D possibly TRBD1 on 5 matching bases. V was trimmed by 0 bases and J by 2 bases, leaving 7 bases between them. Germline V lookup: CDR1 LNHNV, CDR2 YYDKDF (reference sequence). The CDR3 is 14 residues long. CDR3 in amino acids: CATSREGVNYGYTF. DNA of the CDR3: TGTGCCACCAGCAGAGAGGGGGTGAACTATGGCTACACCTTC.

V and J are TRBV13 and TRBJ2-6; no clear D. This CDR3 is built from 12 residues. The ends were cut back, 5 bases at V and 10 bases at J, with 9 bases in the middle. Germline assignment: CDR1 PRHDT and CDR2 FYEKMQ (reference sequence). CDR3 DNA: TGTGCCAGCAGCACCGAGTTTAACGTCCTGACTTTC. It encodes CASSTEFNVLTF. Drawing the rest from reference TRBV13 and TRBJ2-6, the complete variable domain is AAGVIQSPRHLIKEKRETATLKCYPIPRHDTVYWYQQGPGQDPQFLISFYEKMQSDKGSIPDRFSAQQFSDYHSELNMSSLELGDSALYFCASSTEFNVLTFGAGSRLTVL.

The chain has TRBV7-6 and TRBJ1-2, with D possibly matching TRBD1 (5 bases). CDR1 is SGHVS and CDR2 is FNYEAQ in the germline V gene. The CDR3 extends over 13 amino acids. Trimming removed 0 bases from V and 8 bases from J, with 10 bases in between. CDR3 nucleotides: TGTGCCAGCAGCTTAGCCGTGGGGCACGGCTACACCTTC. Translation gives CASSLAVGHGYTF. The full variable domain, completed using reference TRBV7-6 and TRBJ1-2, is GAGVSQSPRYKVTKRGQDVALRCDPISGHVSLYWYRQALGQGPEFLTYFNYEAQQDKSGLPNDRFSAERPEGSISTLTIQRTEQRDSAMYRCASSLAVGHGYTFGSGTRLTVV.

The rearrangement uses TRBV27 and TRBJ2-3, with 7 bases identical to TRBD1. Germline CDR1 and CDR2: MNHEY and SMNVEV (reference sequence). This CDR3 comprises 15 residues. J lost 5 bases, V lost 5 bases, and 10 bases had no gene match. CDR3 region: CASSLLSTGKDTQYF. The CDR3 DNA is TGTGCCAGCAGTCTCCTTTCGACAGGGAAAGATACGCAGTATTTT.

Only a few counts were recorded for this clone. J is TRBJ2-5 and V is TRBV18, with 14 nucleotides matching TRBD2. In germline, CDR1 is KGHSH, CDR2 LQKENI. CDR3 size: 17 residues. V was clipped by 3 bases and J by 4 bases; unmatched bases: 7. The DNA of the CDR3 is TGTGCCAGCTCACCGACTAGCGGGGGGGCCCGCGGAGAGACCCAGTACTTC. Its protein product is CASSPTSGGARGETQYF.

The CDR3 coding sequence is TGTGCCAGCAGCTTTTCCGGGGGGGTGAACACTGAAGCTTTCTTT. Translating it yields CASSFSGGVNTEAFF. This chain links TRBV13 with TRBJ1-1; TRBD1 might be the D (5 bases). CDR1 PRHDT and CDR2 FYEKMQ come from the germline V gene (reference sequence). This CDR3 comprises 15 residues. With 3 bases removed from V and 0 bases from J, the gap between germline ends came to 11 bases.

The V and J genes are TRBV2 and TRBJ2-2; D tentatively reads TRBD1 or TRBD2 (5 bases each). The CDR3 runs 14 residues. Germline CDR1 reads SNHLY; CDR2 reads FYNNEI. Deletions cut 9 bases from V and 0 bases from J, with 11 bases between. The CDR3 region has the DNA TGTGCCAGGATGGGGACGCCGAACACCGGGGAGCTGTTTTTT. It translates to CARMGTPNTGELFF.

The rearrangement joins TRBV5-1 to TRBJ1-1; D is ambiguous. Germline CDR1 SGHRS, CDR2 YFSETQ. The CDR3 length is 11 residues. V dropped 5 bases and J dropped 6 bases, with 8 bases sitting between them. CDR3 region: CASRRGAEAFF. CDR3 nucleotide sequence: TGCGCCAGCAGACGAGGTGCTGAAGCTTTCTTT.

The chain has TRBV5-1 and TRBJ1-1; D is unclear. Deletions cut 2 bases from V and 1 base from J, with 9 bases between. The germline gives CDR1 SGHRS, CDR2 YFSETQ. The CDR3 extends over 14 amino acids. CDR3 coding DNA: TGCGCCAGCAGCTTCGTCCAGTGGAACACTGAAGCTTTCTTT. It specifies CASSFVQWNTEAFF.

The chain has TRBV7-8 and TRBJ1-1; D uncertain. The V end lost 5 bases, the J end lost 6 bases, and 19 bases lay between the germline ends. This CDR3 has 15 amino acids. In germline, CDR1 is SGHVS, CDR2 FQNEAQ. The CDR3 here is CASSPFSGSQAEAFF. In DNA, the CDR3 is TGTGCCAGCAGCCCTTTTTCGGGGTCCCAGGCTGAAGCTTTCTTT.

The gene calls are TRBV7-6 and TRBJ1-2, with 7 bases lining up with TRBD1. J gave up 4 bases and V 1 base, and 12 bases lay outside the gene matches. The CDR3 spans 17 residues. The germline V gene encodes CDR1 SGHVS and CDR2 FNYEAQ. As DNA, the CDR3 is TGTGCCAGCAGCTTAGGGACAGGCGTTACTGGGGGCTATGGCTACACCTTC. Its protein product is CASSLGTGVTGGYGYTF. The entire variable domain, with the rest obtained from reference TRBV7-6 and TRBJ1-2, is as follows: GAGVSQSPRYKVTKRGQDVALRCDPISGHVSLYWYRQALGQGPEFLTYFNYEAQQDKSGLPNDRFSAERPEGSISTLTIQRTEQRDSAMYRCASSLGTGVTGGYGYTFGSGTRLTVV.